The 22 T cell receptor beta chains in this list originate from one sample, sequenced in a study of vaccination and CD4 T cells after COVID-19. Their target antigens are unknown. The time point denotes: late sampling 161 to 241 days after vaccination in a few convalescent patients. Noted treatment: approximately nine-day PBMC culture with coronavirus spike peptide pools or control peptides (ViraFEST assay). Oncomine TCR Beta short-read sequencing was applied to DNA from cultured CD4+ T cells. TCRdb reprocessed the PCR reads with MiXCR, giving one entry per CDR3 protein. The repertoire holds tens of thousands of distinct CDR3 sequences, with around 28% as singletons. Sequenced material: CD4+ T cells from blood, cultured in vitro, taken about 7 months after SARS-CoV-2 vaccination. These receptors came from a human donor who had recovered from COVID-19.

The J gene is TRBJ2-1, the V gene TRBV7-9; 9 positions match TRBD2. Germline V gene lookup returns CDR1 SEHNR and CDR2 FQNEAQ (reference sequence). There are 14 residues in the CDR3. The V and J ends lost 1 base and 8 bases, in that order; junction bases with no gene match: 3. CDR3 nucleotide sequence: TGTGCCAGCAGCTTAGGATGGACTAGCGATGAGCAGTTCTTC. Translation: CASSLGWTSDEQFF.

By proportion, this clonotype is medium-sized. V gene TRBV20-1 combines with J gene TRBJ1-1; 8 nucleotides match TRBD1. Germline V gives CDR1 DFQATT, CDR2 SNEGSKA (reference sequence). With V trimmed by 3 bases and J by 4 bases, 7 bases remained unmatched. The CDR3 covers 14 residues. This chain's CDR3 is CSASQDRASTEAFF. The CDR3 bases are TGCAGTGCTAGCCAGGACAGGGCAAGCACTGAAGCTTTCTTT.

This clonotype was counted a few times. The rearrangement uses TRBV7-2 and TRBJ1-2, with TRBD1 matching 7 bases. The CDR3 spans 13 residues. The trim removed 3 bases at V and 12 bases at J, leaving 10 bases unmatched. CDR1 is SGHTA and CDR2 is FQGNSA in the germline V gene. CDR3 amino acids: CASSFGTERRNTF. The CDR3 DNA sequence: TGTGCCAGCAGCTTCGGGACAGAGCGGCGGAACACCTTC.

This clonotype was seen a few times. The chain carries TRBV29-1 and TRBJ1-1, with D possibly matching TRBD1 (6 bases). The CDR3 is 11 residues long. The V end was cut by 7 bases, the J end by 1 base, with 7 bases between. The germline V gene encodes CDR1 SQVTM and CDR2 ANQGSEA. The CDR3 protein is CSGTENTEAFF. The DNA for the CDR3 is TGCAGCGGGACAGAGAACACTGAAGCTTTCTTT.

The chain carries TRBV4-3 and TRBJ2-5; a weak D match, TRBD1 (6 bases). Germline-derived CDR1 and CDR2 are LGHNA and YSLEER. The CDR3 extends over 15 amino acids. V shed 2 bases and J shed 3 bases, with 13 bases lying between them. The CDR3 here is CASSQRGSGEETQYF. In nucleotides, the CDR3 is TGCGCCAGCAGCCAAAGGGGGTCCGGGGAAGAGACCCAGTACTTC.

This clonotype came up a few times. This rearrangement joins TRBV7-2 to TRBJ2-1; maybe TRBD2 (5 bases). CDR3 size: 14 residues. Germline assignment: CDR1 SGHTA and CDR2 FQGNSA. Trimming cost V 4 bases and J 8 bases, with 15 bases left between them. The CDR3 DNA is TGTGCCAGCAGCTCCAGATTTTCGGGGTATGAGCAGTTCTTC. This codes for CASSSRFSGYEQFF.

This clonotype was seen more than once but under ten times. The J gene is TRBJ1-2, the V gene TRBV7-2; unclear D gene. There are 14 residues in the CDR3. V gave up 5 bases and J gave up 0 bases, with 10 bases separating them. CDR1 SGHTA and CDR2 FQGNSA come from the germline V gene. CDR3 DNA: TGTGCCAGCAGCCCCGGTGGGGCTAACTATGGCTACACCTTC. It translates to CASSPGGANYGYTF.

This chain connects TRBV28 to TRBJ2-7; D unresolved. The V end was cut by 3 bases, the J end by 6 bases, with 21 bases between. This CDR3 is 16 amino acids long. Looked up from germline, CDR1 is MDHEN and CDR2 is SYDVKM. The CDR3 spells CASSFSSSSKRVEQYF. The CDR3 DNA follows: TGTGCCAGCAGTTTCTCTTCTTCATCCAAACGGGTCGAGCAGTACTTC.

Turning to this clonotype: At one end, the junction sequence differs from germline, possibly due to a read error. The chain recombines TRBV20-1 with TRBJ1-1; no firm D call. The CDR3 is made up of 12 amino acids. Germline CDR1 is DFQATT and CDR2 is SNEGSKA (reference sequence). The CDR3 here is CSASQVNTEGFF. In DNA form, the CDR3 reads TGCAGTGCTAGCCAGGTGAACACTGAAGGTTTCTTT.

This clonotype is categorized as medium-sized (0.01 to 0.1%). This chain uses TRBV20-1 with TRBJ1-5; 8 nucleotides agree with TRBD1. This CDR3 contains 13 residues. The V segment lost 3 bases and the J segment 5 bases; nucleotides outside the gene matches: 3. Germline V CDR1 and CDR2: DFQATT, SNEGSKA (reference sequence). CDR3 in DNA: TGCAGTGCTAGTCAGGGGGCCGATCAGCCCCAGCATTTT. Its protein is CSASQGADQPQHF.

This chain joins TRBV7-8 and TRBJ1-5, with TRBD1 as a possible D gene (6 bases). Germline CDR1 SGHVS, CDR2 FQNEAQ. There are 16 residues in the CDR3. V lost 3 bases, J lost 7 bases, and 19 bases lay in between. The CDR3 region has the DNA TGTGCCAGCAGCTTCTCATCTGGGGGGGCGAACCAGCCCCAGCATTTT. Protein product: CASSFSSGGANQPQHF. The complete variable domain, with remaining parts taken from reference TRBV7-8 and TRBJ1-5, reads GAGVSQSPRYKVAKRGQDVALRCDPISGHVSLFWYQQALGQGPEFLTYFQNEAQLDKSGLPSDRFFAERPEGSVSTLKIQRTQQEDSAVYLCASSFSSGGANQPQHFGDGTRLSIL.

This clonotype was observed a few times. V usage is TRBV5-4 and J usage is TRBJ2-5, with 9 bases aligning to TRBD2. CDR1 and CDR2 from the germline V gene are SGHNT and YYREEE (reference sequence). The junction had 5 bases not matched to a gene; V was cut back by 4 bases and J by 1 base. This CDR3 has 15 amino acids. This CDR3 reads CASSRTSGSQETQYF. CDR3 DNA sequence: TGTGCCAGCAGCCGAACTAGCGGGTCCCAAGAGACCCAGTACTTC.

This clonotype was counted a few times. The V gene is TRBV6-1, the J gene TRBJ2-7; perhaps TRBD2 as D (5 bases). This CDR3 is 13 amino acids long. Trimming pared 6 bases from V and 4 bases from J, leaving 13 bases between. Germline CDR1 reads MNHNS; CDR2 reads SASEGT. CDR3 nucleotides: TGTGCCAGCAGCCCGGGATTAAGATACGAGCAGTACTTC. It translates to CASSPGLRYEQYF.

This clonotype has only a few counts. This chain joins TRBV20-1 and TRBJ2-3; TRBD2 matches 11 bases. V was pared by 5 bases and J by 3 bases, with 13 bases of the junction left unmatched. Germline loops: CDR1 DFQATT, CDR2 SNEGSKA (reference sequence). This CDR3 has 17 amino acids. DNA for the CDR3: TGCAGTGCTCCTCAAAGGACTAGCGGGTATGGGACAGATACGCAGTATTTT. Translating gives CSAPQRTSGYGTDTQYF.

V and J are TRBV7-9 and TRBJ2-7; D not resolved. The CDR3 has 15 residues. Trimming took off 3 bases at V and 0 bases at J, with 12 bases between the two ends. Germline lookup yields CDR1 SEHNR and CDR2 FQNEAQ (reference sequence). The CDR3 protein is CASSFSGPSSYEQYF. The CDR3 coding sequence is TGTGCCAGCAGCTTCTCAGGCCCAAGCTCCTACGAGCAGTACTTC.

This sequence joins TRBV19 and TRBJ1-1; D may be TRBD1 (5 bases). The length of the CDR3 is 15 residues. Trimming took 3 bases from V and 7 from J, leaving 18 bases between them. CDR1 and CDR2 from the germline V gene are LNHDA and SQIVND (reference sequence). The CDR3 loop reads CASSIAPGSGDEAFF. The CDR3, as DNA: TGTGCCAGTAGTATTGCCCCGGGGTCGGGGGATGAAGCTTTCTTT. The full variable domain, with the rest looked up from reference TRBV19 and TRBJ1-1, is DGGITQSPKYLFRKEGQNVTLSCEQNLNHDAMYWYRQDPGQGLRLIYYSQIVNDFQKGDIAEGYSVSREKKESFPLTVTSAQKNPTAFYLCASSIAPGSGDEAFFGQGTRLTVV.

The chain is built from TRBV24-1 and TRBJ2-1; 13 bases line up with TRBD2. From germline, CDR1 is KGHDR and CDR2 SFDVKD. V gave up 2 bases and J gave up 8 bases; unmatched junction bases: 5. CDR3 length: 16 amino acids. The CDR3 reads CATSDSGTSGIYEQFF. The CDR3 DNA follows: TGTGCCACCAGTGATTCCGGGACTAGCGGGATCTATGAGCAGTTCTTC.

This sequence joins TRBV6-5 and TRBJ2-7, with D unclear. Germline V lookup: CDR1 MNHEY, CDR2 SVGAGI. V was shortened by 0 bases and J by 4 bases, with 10 bases between the two germline ends. The CDR3 consists of 14 residues. DNA of the CDR3: TGTGCCAGCAGTTACTCTGCTCGAGGATACGAGCAGTACTTC. Translation: CASSYSARGYEQYF.

This clonotype was counted only a few times. The chain recombines TRBV24-1 with TRBJ2-3; 8 nucleotides match TRBD1. The CDR3 totals 17 residues. V lost 3 bases, J lost 0 bases, and 7 bases stayed unmatched. Germline values: CDR1 KGHDR, CDR2 SFDVKD. CDR3 DNA sequence: TGTGCCACCAGTGATAGGACAGGGCCCTCTAGCACAGATACGCAGTATTTT. It encodes CATSDRTGPSSTDTQYF.

V is TRBV11-2 and J is TRBJ1-2; 7 bases map to TRBD1. The V segment lost 4 bases and the J segment 8 bases; nucleotides outside the gene matches: 13. This CDR3 is built from 15 residues. Germline values: CDR1 SGHAT, CDR2 FQNNGV. The CDR3 bases are TGTGCCAGCAGCTCCCCCGGGACAGAGCGCGCAGGCTACACCTTC. Its translation is CASSSPGTERAGYTF.

In this sample, this clonotype turned up many times. This rearrangement joins TRBV7-2 to TRBJ2-5; possible D gene TRBD1, 5 bases. The CDR3 spans 13 residues. Germline CDR1 and CDR2: SGHTA and FQGNSA. V lost 3 bases to trimming and J lost 3 bases, with 8 bases between them. DNA of the CDR3: TGTGCCAGCAGCTTGGGGCAAGAAGAGACCCAGTACTTC. Translating it yields CASSLGQEETQYF.

The V and J genes are TRBV6-1 and TRBJ1-2; possibly TRBD1 for D (6 bases). The CDR3 sequence is 14 residues long. Germline-derived CDR1 and CDR2 are MNHNS and SASEGT. The V gene lost 4 bases and the J gene lost 4 bases, with 13 bases spanning the gap. DNA of the CDR3: TGTGCCAGCAGTGTTTACAGGGAGGCCTATGGCTACACCTTC. Residues: CASSVYREAYGYTF.